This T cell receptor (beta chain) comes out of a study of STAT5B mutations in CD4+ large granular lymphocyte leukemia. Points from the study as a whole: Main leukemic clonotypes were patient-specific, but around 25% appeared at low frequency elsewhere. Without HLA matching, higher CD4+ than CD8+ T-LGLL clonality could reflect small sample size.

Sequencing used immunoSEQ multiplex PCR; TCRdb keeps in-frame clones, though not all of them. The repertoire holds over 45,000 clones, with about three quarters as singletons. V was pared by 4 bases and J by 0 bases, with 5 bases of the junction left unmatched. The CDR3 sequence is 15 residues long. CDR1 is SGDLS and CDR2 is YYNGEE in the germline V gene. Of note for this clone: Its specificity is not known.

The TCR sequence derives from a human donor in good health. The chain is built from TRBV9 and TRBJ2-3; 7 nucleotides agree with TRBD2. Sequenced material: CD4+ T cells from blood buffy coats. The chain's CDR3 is CASSSAGVSTDTQYF. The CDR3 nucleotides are TGTGCCAGCAGCTCTGCGGGGGTAAGCACAGATACGCAGTATTTT. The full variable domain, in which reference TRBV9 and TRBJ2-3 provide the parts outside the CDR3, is DSGVTQTPKHLITATGQRVTLRCSPRSGDLSVYWYQQSLDQGLQFLIQYYNGEERAKGNILERFSAQQFPDLHSELNLSSLELGDSALYFCASSSAGVSTDTQYFGPGTRLTVL.